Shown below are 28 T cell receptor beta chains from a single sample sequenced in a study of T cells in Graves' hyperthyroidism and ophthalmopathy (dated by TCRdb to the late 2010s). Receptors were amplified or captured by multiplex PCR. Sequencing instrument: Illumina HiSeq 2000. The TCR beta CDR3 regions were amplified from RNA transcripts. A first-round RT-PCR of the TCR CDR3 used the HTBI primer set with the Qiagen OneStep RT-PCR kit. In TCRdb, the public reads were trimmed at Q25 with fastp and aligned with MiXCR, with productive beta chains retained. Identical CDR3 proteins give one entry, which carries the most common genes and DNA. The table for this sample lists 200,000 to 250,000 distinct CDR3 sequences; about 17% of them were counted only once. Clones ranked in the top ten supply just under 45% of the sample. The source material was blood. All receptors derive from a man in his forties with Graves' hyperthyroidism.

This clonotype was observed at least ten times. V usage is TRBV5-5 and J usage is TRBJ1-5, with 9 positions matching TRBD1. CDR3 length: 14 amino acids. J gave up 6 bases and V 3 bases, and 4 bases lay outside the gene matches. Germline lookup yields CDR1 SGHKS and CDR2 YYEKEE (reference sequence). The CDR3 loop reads CASSWGQGGQPQHF. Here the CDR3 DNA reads TGTGCCAGCAGCTGGGGACAGGGAGGTCAGCCCCAGCATTTT.

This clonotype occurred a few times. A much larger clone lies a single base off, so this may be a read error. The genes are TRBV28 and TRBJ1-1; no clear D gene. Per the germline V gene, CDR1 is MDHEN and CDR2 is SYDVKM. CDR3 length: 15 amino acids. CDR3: CASSRYTQLNTETFF. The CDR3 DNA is TGTGCCAGCAGTCGTTATACGCAGTTGAACACTGAAACTTTCTTT.

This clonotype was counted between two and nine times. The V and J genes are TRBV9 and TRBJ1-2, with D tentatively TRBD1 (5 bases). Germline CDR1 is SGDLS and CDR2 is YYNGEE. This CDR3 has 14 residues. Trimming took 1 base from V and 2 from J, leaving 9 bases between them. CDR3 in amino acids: CASSVNPGNYGYTF. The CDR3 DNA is TGTGCCAGCAGCGTAAACCCAGGGAACTATGGCTACACCTTC.

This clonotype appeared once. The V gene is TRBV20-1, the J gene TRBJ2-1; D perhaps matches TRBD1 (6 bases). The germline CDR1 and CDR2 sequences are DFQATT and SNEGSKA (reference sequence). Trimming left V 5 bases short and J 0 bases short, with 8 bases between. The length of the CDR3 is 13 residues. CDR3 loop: CSADRSSYNEQFF. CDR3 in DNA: TGCAGTGCTGACAGGAGCTCCTACAATGAGCAGTTCTTC.

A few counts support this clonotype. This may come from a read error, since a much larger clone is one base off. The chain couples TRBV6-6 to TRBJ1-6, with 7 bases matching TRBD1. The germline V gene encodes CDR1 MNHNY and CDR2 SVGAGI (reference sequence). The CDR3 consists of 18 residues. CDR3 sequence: CVSSYTPRGSSYNSPLHF. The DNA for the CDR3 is TGTGTCAGCAGTTACACCCCCAGGGGGAGCTCCTATAATTCACCCCTCCACTTT.

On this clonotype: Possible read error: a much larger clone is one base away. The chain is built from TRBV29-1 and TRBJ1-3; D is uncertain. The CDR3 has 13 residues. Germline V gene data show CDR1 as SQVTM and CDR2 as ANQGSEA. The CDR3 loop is CNAQARSGNTIYF. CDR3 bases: TGCAACGCCCAGGCTCGGTCTGGAAACACCATATATTTT.

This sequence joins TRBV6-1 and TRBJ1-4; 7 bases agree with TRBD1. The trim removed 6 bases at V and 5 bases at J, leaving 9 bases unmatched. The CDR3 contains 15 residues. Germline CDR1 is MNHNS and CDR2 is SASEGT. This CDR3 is CASSPGTAPNEKLFF. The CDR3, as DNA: TGTGCCAGCAGCCCCGGGACAGCCCCGAATGAAAAACTGTTTTTT.

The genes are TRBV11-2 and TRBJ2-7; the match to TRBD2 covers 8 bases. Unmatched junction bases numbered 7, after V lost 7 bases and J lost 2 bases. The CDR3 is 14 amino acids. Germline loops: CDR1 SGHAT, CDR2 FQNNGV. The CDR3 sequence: CASTQRGTTYEQYF. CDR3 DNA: TGTGCCAGCACCCAGCGGGGGACTACCTACGAGCAGTACTTC.

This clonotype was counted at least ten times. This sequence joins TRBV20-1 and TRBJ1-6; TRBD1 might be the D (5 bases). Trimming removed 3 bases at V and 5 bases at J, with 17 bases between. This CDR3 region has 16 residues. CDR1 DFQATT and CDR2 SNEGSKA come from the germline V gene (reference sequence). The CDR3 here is CSAREGGRGDNSPLHF. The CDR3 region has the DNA TGCAGTGCTAGGGAGGGAGGTAGGGGCGATAATTCACCCCTCCACTTT.

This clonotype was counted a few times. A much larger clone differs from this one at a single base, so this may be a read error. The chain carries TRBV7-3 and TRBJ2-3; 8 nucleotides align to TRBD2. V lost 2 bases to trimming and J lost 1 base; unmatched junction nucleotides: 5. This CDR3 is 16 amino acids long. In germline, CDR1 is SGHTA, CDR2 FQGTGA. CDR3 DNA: TGTGCCAGCAGCTTAGGGGCAGCGGGGGGCACAGATACGCAGTATTTT. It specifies CASSLGAAGGTDTQYF.

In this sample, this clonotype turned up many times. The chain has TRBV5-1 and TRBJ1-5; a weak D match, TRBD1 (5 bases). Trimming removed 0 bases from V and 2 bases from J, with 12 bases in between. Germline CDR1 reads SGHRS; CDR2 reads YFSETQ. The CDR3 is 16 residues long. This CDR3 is CASSLDGTERNQPQHF. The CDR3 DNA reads TGCGCCAGCAGCTTGGACGGGACGGAACGCAATCAGCCCCAGCATTTT.

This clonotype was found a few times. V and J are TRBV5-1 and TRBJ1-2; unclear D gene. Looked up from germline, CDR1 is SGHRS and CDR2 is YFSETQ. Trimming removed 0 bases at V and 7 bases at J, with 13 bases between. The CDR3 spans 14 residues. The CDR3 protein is CASSLGSGPSGYTF. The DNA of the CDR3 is TGCGCCAGCAGCTTGGGTTCGGGTCCAAGTGGCTACACCTTC.

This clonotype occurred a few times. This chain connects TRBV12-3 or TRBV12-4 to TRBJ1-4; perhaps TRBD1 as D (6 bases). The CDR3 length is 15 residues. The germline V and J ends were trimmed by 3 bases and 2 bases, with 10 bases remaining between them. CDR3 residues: CASSFRGATNEKLFF. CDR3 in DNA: TGTGCCAGCAGTTTTCGGGGGGCCACTAATGAAAAACTGTTTTTT.

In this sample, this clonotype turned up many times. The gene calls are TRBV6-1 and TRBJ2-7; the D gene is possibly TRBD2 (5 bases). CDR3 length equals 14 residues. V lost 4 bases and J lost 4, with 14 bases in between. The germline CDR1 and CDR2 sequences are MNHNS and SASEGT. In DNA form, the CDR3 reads TGTGCCAGCAGTGTCCGGGCGGGTATTTACGAGCAGTACTTC. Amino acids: CASSVRAGIYEQYF.

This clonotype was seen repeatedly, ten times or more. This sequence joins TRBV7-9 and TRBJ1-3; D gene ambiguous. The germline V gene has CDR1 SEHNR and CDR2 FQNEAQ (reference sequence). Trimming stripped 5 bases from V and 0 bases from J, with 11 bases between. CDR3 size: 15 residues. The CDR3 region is CASSTSHGSGNTIYF. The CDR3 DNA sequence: TGTGCCAGCAGCACATCCCACGGCTCTGGAAACACCATATATTTT.

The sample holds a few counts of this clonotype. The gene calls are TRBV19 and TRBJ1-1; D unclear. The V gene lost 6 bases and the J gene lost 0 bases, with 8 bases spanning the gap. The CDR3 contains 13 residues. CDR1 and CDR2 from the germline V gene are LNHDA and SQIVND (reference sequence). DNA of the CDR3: TGTGCCAGTAGACAGAGTATGAACACTGAAGCTTTCTTT. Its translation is CASRQSMNTEAFF.

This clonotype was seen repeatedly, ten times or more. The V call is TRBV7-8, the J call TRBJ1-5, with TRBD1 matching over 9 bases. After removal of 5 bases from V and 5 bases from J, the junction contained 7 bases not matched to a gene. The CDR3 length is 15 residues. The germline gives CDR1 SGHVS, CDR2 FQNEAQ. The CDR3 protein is CASSPGTGSDQPQHF. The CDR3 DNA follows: TGTGCCAGCAGCCCGGGGACAGGGTCAGATCAGCCCCAGCATTTT.

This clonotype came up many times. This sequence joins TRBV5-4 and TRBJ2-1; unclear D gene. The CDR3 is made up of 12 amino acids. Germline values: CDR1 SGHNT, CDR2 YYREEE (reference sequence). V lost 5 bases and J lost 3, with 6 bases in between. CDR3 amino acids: CASRQDYNEQFF. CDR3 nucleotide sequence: TGTGCCAGCAGGCAGGACTACAATGAGCAGTTCTTC.

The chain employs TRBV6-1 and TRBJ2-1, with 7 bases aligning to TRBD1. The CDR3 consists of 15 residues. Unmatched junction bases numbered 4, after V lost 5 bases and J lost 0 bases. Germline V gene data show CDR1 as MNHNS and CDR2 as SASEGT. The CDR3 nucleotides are TGTGCCAGCAGTCAAGGGGACAGCTCCTACAATGAGCAGTTCTTC. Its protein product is CASSQGDSSYNEQFF.

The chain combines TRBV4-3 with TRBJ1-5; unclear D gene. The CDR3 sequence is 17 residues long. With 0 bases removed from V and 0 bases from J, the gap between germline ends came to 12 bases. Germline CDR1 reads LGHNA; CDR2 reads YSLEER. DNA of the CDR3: TGCGCCAGCAGCCAAGATAACGGGAGGAGTAGCAATCAGCCCCAGCATTTT. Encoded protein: CASSQDNGRSSNQPQHF.

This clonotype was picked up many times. The CDR3 DNA follows: TGTGCCAGCAGCCACCCGACTAGCGGGGGGTCCATCGCCTACGAGCAGTACTTC. This codes for CASSHPTSGGSIAYEQYF. The J gene is TRBJ2-7, the V gene TRBV3-1; 13 nucleotides agree with TRBD2. The CDR3 is made up of 18 amino acids. From germline, CDR1 is LGHDT and CDR2 YNNKEL (reference sequence). After removal of 3 bases from V and 2 bases from J, the junction contained 10 bases not matched to a gene.

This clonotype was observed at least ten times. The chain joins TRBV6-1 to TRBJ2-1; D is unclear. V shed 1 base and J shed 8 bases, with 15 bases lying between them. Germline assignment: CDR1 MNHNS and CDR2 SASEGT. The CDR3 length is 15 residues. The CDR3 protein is CASSEVGVQTDEQFF. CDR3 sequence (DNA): TGTGCCAGCAGTGAAGTAGGTGTACAGACCGATGAGCAGTTCTTC.

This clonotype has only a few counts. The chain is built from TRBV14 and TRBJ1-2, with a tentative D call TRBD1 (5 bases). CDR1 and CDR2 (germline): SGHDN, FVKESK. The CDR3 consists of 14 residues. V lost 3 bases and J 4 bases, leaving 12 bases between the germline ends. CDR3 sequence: CASSQVQGGYGYTF. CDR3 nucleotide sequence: TGTGCCAGCAGCCAGGTGCAGGGAGGCTATGGCTACACCTTC.

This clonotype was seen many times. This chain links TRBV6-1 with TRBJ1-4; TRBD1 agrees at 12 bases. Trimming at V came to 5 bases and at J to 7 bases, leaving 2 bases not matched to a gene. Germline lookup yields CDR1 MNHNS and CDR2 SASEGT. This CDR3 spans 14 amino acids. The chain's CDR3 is CASSRDRGREKLFF. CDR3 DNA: TGTGCCAGCAGTCGGGACAGGGGGCGTGAAAAACTGTTTTTT.

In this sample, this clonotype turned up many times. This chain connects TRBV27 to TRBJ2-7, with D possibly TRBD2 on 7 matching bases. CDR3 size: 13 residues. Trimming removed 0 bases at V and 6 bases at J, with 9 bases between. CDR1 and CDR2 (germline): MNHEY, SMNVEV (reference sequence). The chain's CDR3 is CASSLSGGGEQYF. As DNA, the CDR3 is TGTGCCAGCAGTTTATCAGGGGGGGGCGAGCAGTACTTC.

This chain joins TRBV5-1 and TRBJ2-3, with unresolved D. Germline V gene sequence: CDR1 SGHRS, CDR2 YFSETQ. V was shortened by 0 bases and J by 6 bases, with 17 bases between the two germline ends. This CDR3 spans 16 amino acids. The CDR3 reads CASSLGADPFSDTQYF. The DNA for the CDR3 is TGCGCCAGCAGCTTGGGGGCGGACCCATTTTCGGATACGCAGTATTTT.

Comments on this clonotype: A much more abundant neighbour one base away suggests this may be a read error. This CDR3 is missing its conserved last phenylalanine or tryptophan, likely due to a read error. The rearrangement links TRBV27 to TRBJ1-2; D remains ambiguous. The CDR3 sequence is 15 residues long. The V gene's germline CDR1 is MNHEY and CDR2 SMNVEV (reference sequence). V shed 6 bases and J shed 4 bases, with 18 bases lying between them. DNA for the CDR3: TGTGCCAGCAGAGGGCATAACACCTTTGGCTATGGCTACACCCTC. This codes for CASRGHNTFGYGYTL.

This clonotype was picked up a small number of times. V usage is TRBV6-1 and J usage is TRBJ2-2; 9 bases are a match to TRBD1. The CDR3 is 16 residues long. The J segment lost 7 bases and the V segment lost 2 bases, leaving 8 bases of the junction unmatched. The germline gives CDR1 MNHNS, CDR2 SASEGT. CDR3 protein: CASSEWNRGLGGELFF. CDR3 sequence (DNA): TGTGCCAGCAGTGAATGGAACAGGGGGCTGGGCGGGGAGCTGTTTTTT.